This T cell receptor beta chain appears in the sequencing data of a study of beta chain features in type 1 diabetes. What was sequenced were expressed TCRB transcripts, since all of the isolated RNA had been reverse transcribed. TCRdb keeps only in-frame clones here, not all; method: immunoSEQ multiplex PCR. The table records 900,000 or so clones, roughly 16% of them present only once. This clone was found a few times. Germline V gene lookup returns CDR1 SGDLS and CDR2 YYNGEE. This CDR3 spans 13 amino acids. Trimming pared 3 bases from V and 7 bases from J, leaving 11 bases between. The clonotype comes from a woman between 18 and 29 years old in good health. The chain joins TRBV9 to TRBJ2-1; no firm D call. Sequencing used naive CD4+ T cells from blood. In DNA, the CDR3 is TGTGCCAGCAGCGCAGATTCGCGGAATGAGCAGTTCTTC. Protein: CASSADSRNEQFF.